The 27 T cell receptor beta chains listed next were all sequenced from one sample in a study of Ad26.COV2.S vaccination and SARS-CoV-2 variants. Sequenced by immunoSEQ multiplex PCR; TCRdb stores in-frame clones only, minus some. The sample consists of roughly 400,000 clones, approximately 90% of them appearing once. Treatment in this sample: some 19 received Ad26.COV2.S at low or high dose, single or two shots; about 5 received placebo; per-sample allocation not given. Day 63 after the first injection of vaccine or placebo was the sampling time. This material consisted of peripheral blood, taken in a trial of Ad26.COV2.S vaccine versus placebo. The receptor source for this set is a person aged 18-65 years who received the Ad26.COV2.S COVID-19 vaccine or a placebo.

The CDR3 sequence: CASSQGGWGATNTEAFF. The CDR3 DNA reads as TGCGCCAGCAGCCAAGGGGGATGGGGGGCGACGAACACTGAAGCTTTCTTT. The chain has TRBV4-3 and TRBJ1-1, with D perhaps TRBD1 (6 bases). V was clipped by 1 base and J by 1 base, with 16 bases between them. CDR1 and CDR2 (germline): LGHNA, YSLEER. The CDR3 consists of 17 residues.

V usage is TRBV5-6 and J usage is TRBJ1-6; a weak D match, TRBD1 (5 bases). Germline V gene data show CDR1 as SGHDT and CDR2 as YYEEEE. This CDR3 has 15 amino acids. Between the trimmed V and J ends, which lost 4 bases and 6 bases, there was a span of 14 bases. The CDR3 sequence is CASSPGAAPNSPLHF. The CDR3 region has the DNA TGTGCCAGCAGCCCTGGGGCAGCCCCTAATTCACCCCTCCACTTT.

The V call is TRBV13, the J call TRBJ2-3; a possible D gene is TRBD2 (6 bases). The CDR3 spans 16 residues. The germline CDR1 and CDR2 sequences are PRHDT and FYEKMQ (reference sequence). With 4 bases removed from V and 0 bases from J, the gap between germline ends came to 14 bases. CDR3 residues: CASSSGGHRSTDTQYF. Written as DNA, the CDR3 is TGTGCCAGCAGCTCCGGGGGTCATCGGAGCACAGATACGCAGTATTTT.

This clone was observed once. One junction end does not reproduce the germline sequence, and a read error may be involved. The chain recombines TRBV7-2 with TRBJ1-5; the D gene is possibly TRBD1 (5 bases). From germline, CDR1 is SGHTA and CDR2 FQGNSA. This CDR3 has 19 amino acids. CDR3 coding DNA: TGTGCCAGCAGTTTAGAGGTGGTTCGGGGGACTTATAGCAATCAGCCCCAGCATTTT. Translation: CASSLEVVRGTYSNQPQHF.

This rearrangement joins TRBV12-3 or TRBV12-4 to TRBJ1-2; 7 positions agree with TRBD1. This CDR3 comprises 13 residues. The trim removed 5 bases at V and 8 bases at J, leaving 8 bases unmatched. CDR3 sequence reads: CASSPRQGTGYTF. Written as DNA, the CDR3 is TGTGCCAGCAGTCCCCGACAGGGAACGGGCTACACCTTC.

The chain has TRBV28 and TRBJ2-5; D gene uncertain. The CDR3 is 15 amino acids. The germline V gene has CDR1 MDHEN and CDR2 SYDVKM. Between the trimmed V and J ends, which lost 5 bases and 5 bases, there was a span of 18 bases. The CDR3 bases are TGTGCCAGCAGTACCCCAGCATATCCCTTTGAGACCCAGTACTTC. This encodes CASSTPAYPFETQYF.

This clone appeared a single time. The chain carries TRBV7-2 and TRBJ2-7; a weak D match, TRBD2 (5 bases). Germline CDR1 and CDR2: SGHTA and FQGNSA. This CDR3 contains 13 residues. The V and J ends lost 7 bases and 2 bases respectively, with 12 bases between them. As DNA, the CDR3 is TGTGCCAGCACATGGAGCGGTGCCTACGAGCAGTACTTC. This translates into CASTWSGAYEQYF.

This clone appeared once. The chain joins TRBV6-2 or TRBV6-3 to TRBJ1-6; D is undetermined. V was cut by 6 bases and J by 6 bases, with 15 bases left in between. The CDR3 is 15 amino acids. Germline V gives CDR1 MNHEY, CDR2 SVGEGT. The CDR3 reads CASSPTRRGNSPLHF. The DNA of the CDR3 is TGTGCCAGCAGCCCCACTCGTCGGGGTAATTCACCCCTCCACTTT.

V is TRBV7-2 and J is TRBJ2-7, with D hard to call. Between the trimmed V and J ends, which lost 4 bases and 0 bases, there was a span of 13 bases. This CDR3 is built from 15 residues. Germline CDR1 reads SGHTA; CDR2 reads FQGNSA. CDR3 residues: CASSSSRSNSYEQYF. The DNA of the CDR3 is TGTGCCAGCAGCTCCTCGAGGAGCAACTCCTACGAGCAGTACTTC.

V and J are TRBV4-1 and TRBJ2-1, with 13 bases identical to TRBD2. The germline CDR1 and CDR2 sequences are MGHRA and YSYEKL. This CDR3 has 15 residues. The trim removed 2 bases at V and 8 bases at J, leaving 3 bases unmatched. CDR3 loop: CASSQTSGGAYEQFF. CDR3 nucleotides: TGCGCCAGCAGCCAAACTAGCGGGGGGGCCTATGAGCAGTTCTTC.

The chain employs TRBV5-3 and TRBJ2-7; TRBD2 aligns across 9 bases. TRBV5-3 is noted as an ORF with a role that remains uncertain. The V and J ends lost 3 bases and 3 bases, in that order; junction bases with no gene match: 16. CDR3 length equals 18 residues. The CDR3 DNA follows: TGTGCCAGAAGCTGGATACATGTTTGGACTAGCGTTTGCTACGAGCAGTACTTC. This sequence encodes CARSWIHVWTSVCYEQYF.

The V call is TRBV10-3, the J call TRBJ2-5; 10 bases align to TRBD2. Germline V gene sequence: CDR1 ENHRY, CDR2 SYGVKD. This CDR3 region has 15 residues. The V and J ends lost 4 bases and 2 bases, in that order; junction bases with no gene match: 4. CDR3 in DNA: TGTGCCATCAGTGGGACTAGCGGAACGCAAGAGACCCAGTACTTC. Protein sequence: CAISGTSGTQETQYF.

V usage is TRBV9 and J usage is TRBJ1-1; D gene unclear. This CDR3 has 13 amino acids. V dropped 3 bases and J dropped 4 bases, with 10 bases sitting between them. CDR1 SGDLS and CDR2 YYNGEE come from the germline V gene. The CDR3 nucleotides read TGTGCCAGCAGCGGGGTTAAGGGCACTGAAGCTTTCTTT. Translation gives CASSGVKGTEAFF.

In nucleotides, the CDR3 is TGTGCCAGCAGCAATTTAGAACAGAATTCCTACGAGCAGTACTTC. It encodes CASSNLEQNSYEQYF. The chain combines TRBV28 with TRBJ2-7; no firm D call. Trimming cost V 6 bases and J 1 base, with 16 bases left between them. Germline V gene sequence: CDR1 MDHEN, CDR2 SYDVKM. The CDR3 spans 15 residues.

A note on this clone: Additional DNA sequences in this sample encode the identical CDR3. This chain uses TRBV15 with TRBJ2-7, with 9 bases fitting TRBD1. In germline, CDR1 is LNHNV, CDR2 YYDKDF (reference sequence). The CDR3 extends over 13 amino acids. V lost 3 bases and J lost 4; bases outside the gene matches: 1. The CDR3 coding sequence is TGTGCCACCAGCAGGGACAGGGGTTACGAGCAGTACTTC. This encodes CATSRDRGYEQYF.

J is TRBJ2-7 and V is TRBV9; either TRBD1 or TRBD2 may supply D (6 bases each). Germline CDR1 and CDR2: SGDLS and YYNGEE. Deletions cut 4 bases from V and 0 bases from J, with 23 bases between. The CDR3 spans 18 residues. This CDR3 reads CASSRGDGLATRSYEQYF. The CDR3 DNA reads TGTGCCAGCAGCAGGGGGGACGGACTCGCCACGCGCTCCTACGAGCAGTACTTC.

Only one count was recorded for this clone. V usage is TRBV7-6 and J usage is TRBJ2-5, with 11 bases lining up with TRBD2. Per germline, CDR1 SGHVS and CDR2 FNYEAQ. V lost 4 bases to trimming and J lost 5 bases; unmatched junction nucleotides: 9. CDR3 size: 16 residues. Written as DNA, the CDR3 is TGTGCCAGCAGCTCCTTAGCGGGGGGGCGGCGGGAGACCCAGTACTTC. This sequence encodes CASSSLAGGRRETQYF.

This clone was seen ten or more times. The V call is TRBV27, the J call TRBJ1-4; tentatively, D is TRBD1 (5 bases). The CDR3 consists of 14 residues. In germline, CDR1 is MNHEY, CDR2 SMNVEV (reference sequence). Trimming left V 6 bases short and J 8 bases short, with 16 bases between. CDR3 in DNA: TGTGCCAGCAGGCCAGCGGGGGTAGGCGAAAAACTGTTTTTT. Its translation: CASRPAGVGEKLFF.

In its sample, this clone was seen a few times. The V gene is TRBV6-2 or TRBV6-3, the J gene TRBJ1-1, with D uncertain. The CDR3 has 17 amino acids. The V end was cut by 0 bases, the J end by 0 bases, with 14 bases between. Germline V gives CDR1 MNHEY, CDR2 SVGEGT. DNA for the CDR3: TGTGCCAGCAGTTACTCGATGGGCAGGACCTTGAACACTGAAGCTTTCTTT. This translates into CASSYSMGRTLNTEAFF.

This chain links TRBV19 with TRBJ1-1; D gene uncertain. V was trimmed by 8 bases and J by 3 bases, leaving 10 bases between them. The CDR3 loop spans 12 amino acids. CDR1 is LNHDA, CDR2 SQIVND, per germline (reference sequence). CDR3 nucleotides: TGTGCCAGTTCGACGTCTTACACTGAAGCTTTCTTT. Translating gives CASSTSYTEAFF.

This sequence joins TRBV4-3 and TRBJ1-5; the D is unclear. From germline, CDR1 is LGHNA and CDR2 YSLEER. The CDR3 consists of 14 residues. Trimming cost V 0 bases and J 4 bases, with 7 bases left between them. This chain's CDR3 is CASSQEAVNQPQHF. CDR3 sequence (DNA): TGCGCCAGCAGCCAAGAAGCGGTAAATCAGCCCCAGCATTTT.

This clone has a single count. The chain uses TRBV19 and TRBJ1-5; TRBD1 is a possible D gene (5 bases). Germline values: CDR1 LNHDA, CDR2 SQIVND (reference sequence). V lost 8 bases and J 5 bases, leaving 16 bases between the germline ends. The CDR3 spans 14 residues. The CDR3 coding sequence is TGTGCCAGTCGCGAATGGCGGGGGGATCAGCCCCAGCATTTT. It is translated as CASREWRGDQPQHF.

The rearrangement uses TRBV5-1 and TRBJ2-1; 10 nucleotides align to TRBD2. Per germline, CDR1 SGHRS and CDR2 YFSETQ. Losses at the gene ends were 0 bases for V and 9 bases for J; bases not matched to a gene: 6. This CDR3 spans 15 amino acids. For the CDR3, the DNA is TGCGCCAGCAGCTTGGCTAGCGGGGGTTGGGGTGAGCAGTTCTTC. Amino acid sequence: CASSLASGGWGEQFF.

The gene calls are TRBV3-1 (or the pseudogene TRBV3-2) and TRBJ2-7, with 8 bases that match TRBD1. The CDR3 is 14 residues long. The J segment lost 4 bases and the V segment lost 4 bases, leaving 6 bases of the junction unmatched. CDR1 LGHDT and CDR2 YNNKEL come from the germline V gene (reference sequence). The CDR3 DNA reads as TGTGCCAGCAGCCTAGGGACAGGATCTTACGAGCAGTACTTC. Translation gives CASSLGTGSYEQYF.

The rearrangement uses TRBV18 and TRBJ2-1, with 7 bases identical to TRBD1. The CDR3 contains 17 residues. Looked up from germline, CDR1 is KGHSH and CDR2 is LQKENI. The ends lost 2 bases at V and 9 bases at J; junction bases unmatched: 16. For the CDR3, the DNA is TGTGCCAGCTCACCATTGACAGGGATGGTTTTTAGTAGTGAGCAGTTCTTC. Its protein product is CASSPLTGMVFSSEQFF.

The chain carries TRBV6-6 and TRBJ1-5; 8 nucleotides agree with TRBD1. Germline CDR1 is MNHNY and CDR2 is SVGAGI (reference sequence). The length of the CDR3 is 15 residues. V was pared by 3 bases and J by 8 bases, with 9 bases of the junction left unmatched. The chain's CDR3 is CASSYRGQAPEPQHF. DNA of the CDR3: TGTGCCAGCAGTTATCGGGGACAGGCTCCTGAGCCCCAGCATTTT.

This rearrangement joins TRBV6-5 to TRBJ1-3; TRBD1 is a possible D gene (5 bases). With 11 bases removed from V and 0 bases from J, the gap between germline ends came to 17 bases. CDR1 and CDR2 from the germline V gene are MNHEY and SVGAGI. The CDR3 loop spans 15 amino acids. The CDR3 here is CAATSGAHSGNTIYF. CDR3 DNA sequence: TGTGCCGCTACCTCCGGGGCCCACTCTGGAAACACCATATATTTT.